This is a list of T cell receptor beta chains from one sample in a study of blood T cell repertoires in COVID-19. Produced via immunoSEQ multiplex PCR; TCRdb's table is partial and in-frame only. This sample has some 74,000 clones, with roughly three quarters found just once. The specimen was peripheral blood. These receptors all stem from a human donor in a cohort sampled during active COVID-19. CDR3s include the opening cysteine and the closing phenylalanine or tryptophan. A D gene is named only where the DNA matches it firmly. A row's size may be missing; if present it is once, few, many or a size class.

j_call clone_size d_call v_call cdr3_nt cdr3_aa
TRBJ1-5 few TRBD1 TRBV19 TGTGCCAGTGAAGACAGGGGGCATCAGCCCCAGCATTTT CASEDRGHQPQHF
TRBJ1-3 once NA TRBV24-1 TGTGCCACCAGTGACGCGGGACGGGGAAACACCATATATTTT CATSDAGRGNTIYF
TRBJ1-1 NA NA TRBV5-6 TGTGCCAGCAGCTTTTGGGTAGGGGCCCGGAGCACTGAAGCTTTCTTT CASSFWVGARSTEAFF
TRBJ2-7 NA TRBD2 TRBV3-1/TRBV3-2 TGTGCCAGCAGCCAAGTCGGGGGGGCCTACGAGCAGTACTTC CASSQVGGAYEQYF
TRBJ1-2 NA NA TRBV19 TGTGCCAGTAGTGTGGACAGATATGGCTACACCTTC CASSVDRYGYTF
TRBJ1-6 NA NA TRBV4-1 TGCGCCAGCAGCCAAGATAGCGCGGGTTACGGTAATTCACCCCTCCACTTT CASSQDSAGYGNSPLHF
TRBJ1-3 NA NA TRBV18 TGTGCCAGCTCACCCTCCGTAAAAACATCTGGAAACACCATATATTTT CASSPSVKTSGNTIYF
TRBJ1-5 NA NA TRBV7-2 TGTGCCAGCAGCTTCAGCGGGACAAATAGCAATCAGCCCCAGCATTTT CASSFSGTNSNQPQHF
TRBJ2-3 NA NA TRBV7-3 TGTGCCAGCAGCTTAACGGGCAGCACAGATACGCAGTATTTT CASSLTGSTDTQYF
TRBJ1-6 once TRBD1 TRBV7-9 TGTGCCAGCAGCTTTGGACAGGGGTTTTCTAATTCACCCCTCCACTTT CASSFGQGFSNSPLHF
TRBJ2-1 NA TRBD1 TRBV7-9 TGTGCCTTAATTCGGGACAGGGTTTTCTTC CALIRDRVFF
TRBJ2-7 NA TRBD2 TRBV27 TGTGCCAGCAGACCACCGGGGGGGAGCTACGAGCAGTACTTC CASRPPGGSYEQYF
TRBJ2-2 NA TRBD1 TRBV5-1 TGCGCCAGCAGCTTACAGGGGGACACCGGGGAGCTGTTTTTT CASSLQGDTGELFF
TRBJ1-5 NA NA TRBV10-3 TGTGCCATCAGTGCCGTGGGGGGTGACAATCAGCCCCAGCATTTT CAISAVGGDNQPQHF
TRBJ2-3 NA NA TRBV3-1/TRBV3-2 TGTGCCAGCAGCCAATCTAGGGGAAACACAGATACGCAGTATTTT CASSQSRGNTDTQYF
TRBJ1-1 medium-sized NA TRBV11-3 TGTGCCAGCAGCTCCGGACATTCCTCCACTGAAGCTTTCTTT CASSSGHSSTEAFF
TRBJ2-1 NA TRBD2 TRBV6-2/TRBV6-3 TGTGCCAGCAGTTCTAGCGGGATTTCGGGGAATGAGCAGTTCTTC CASSSSGISGNEQFF
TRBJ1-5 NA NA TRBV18 TGTGCCAGCTCCCAGGGAATCGGCAATCAGCCCCAGCATTTT CASSQGIGNQPQHF
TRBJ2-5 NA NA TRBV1 TGCACCAGCAGCCAAGCCGGACAGGGGGACCAAGAGACCCAGTACTTC CTSSQAGQGDQETQYF
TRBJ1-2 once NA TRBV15 TGTGCCACCAGCAGAACAGGGTTAGGAGGCTACACCTTC CATSRTGLGGYTF
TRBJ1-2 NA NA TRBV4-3 TGCGCCAGCAGCCAAGATTTTAAAGGGGATGGCTACACCTTC CASSQDFKGDGYTF
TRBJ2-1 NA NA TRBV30 TGTGCCTGGAGTGGGGGACATGTTTCCGGCAATGAGCAGTTCTTC CAWSGGHVSGNEQFF
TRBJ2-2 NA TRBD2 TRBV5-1 TGCGCCAGCAGCGCGGGACTAGCGGGAAGAGTCACCGGGGAGCTGTTTTTT CASSAGLAGRVTGELFF
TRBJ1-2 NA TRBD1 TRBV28 TGTGCCAGCACTCCCTGGGACAGGGAAGGCTACACCTTC CASTPWDREGYTF
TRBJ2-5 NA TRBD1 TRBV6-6 TGTGCCAGCAGTCCCTCGACAGGGGTTGGGGAGACCCAGTACTTC CASSPSTGVGETQYF
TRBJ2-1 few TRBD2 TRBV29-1 TGCAGCGTTGAAGGACTAGCGGATTACAATGAGCAGTTCTTC CSVEGLADYNEQFF
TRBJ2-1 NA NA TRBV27 TGTGCCAGCAGTCTGAGATCCCAGGGATGGCAGTTCTTC CASSLRSQGWQFF
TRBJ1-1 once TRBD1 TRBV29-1 TGCAGCACGGGACAGTGGAACACTGAAGCTTTCTTT CSTGQWNTEAFF
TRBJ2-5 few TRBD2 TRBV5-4 TGTGCCAGCAGCTCGGGACTAGTGGGGACCCAGTACTTC CASSSGLVGTQYF
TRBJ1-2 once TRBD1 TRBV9 TGTGCCAGCAGCGCCCGGACAGGGGACAACTATGGCTACACCTTC CASSARTGDNYGYTF
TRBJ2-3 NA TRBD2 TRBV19 TGTGCCAGTAGTCCGTATAGCGGGAGGGCAGATACGCAGTATTTT CASSPYSGRADTQYF
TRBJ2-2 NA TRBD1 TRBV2 TGTGCCAGCAGTGTCTTACAGGGGCCCGGGGAGCTGTTTTTT CASSVLQGPGELFF
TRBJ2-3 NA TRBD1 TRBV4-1 TGCGCCAGCAGCCAAGATGGGACAGTGGCAGATACGCAGTATTTT CASSQDGTVADTQYF
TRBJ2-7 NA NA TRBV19 TGTGCCAGTAGTATAAGGGGGAGTACCTACGAGCAGTACTTC CASSIRGSTYEQYF
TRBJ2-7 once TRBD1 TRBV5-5 TGTGCCAGCAGCCGGGGACAGGGCATGTACGAGCAGTACTTC CASSRGQGMYEQYF
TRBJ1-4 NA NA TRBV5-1 TGCGCCAGCGCGGAACAGGGCGGGCCAACTAATGAAAAACTGTTTTTT CASAEQGGPTNEKLFF
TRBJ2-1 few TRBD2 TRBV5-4 TGTGCCAGCAGTTCAGCTAGCGGGAGGGAATGGAATGAGCAGTTCTTC CASSSASGREWNEQFF
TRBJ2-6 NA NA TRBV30 TGTGCCTGGAGCGGAGGGACTGGGGCCAACGTCCTGACTTTC CAWSGGTGANVLTF
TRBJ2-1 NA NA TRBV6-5 TGTGCCAGCAGAACGACATTGAGCTCCTACAATGAGCAGTTCTTC CASRTTLSSYNEQFF
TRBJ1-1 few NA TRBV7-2 TGTGCCAGCAGGCGGGGCACCGAAAACACTGAAGCTTTCTTT CASRRGTENTEAFF